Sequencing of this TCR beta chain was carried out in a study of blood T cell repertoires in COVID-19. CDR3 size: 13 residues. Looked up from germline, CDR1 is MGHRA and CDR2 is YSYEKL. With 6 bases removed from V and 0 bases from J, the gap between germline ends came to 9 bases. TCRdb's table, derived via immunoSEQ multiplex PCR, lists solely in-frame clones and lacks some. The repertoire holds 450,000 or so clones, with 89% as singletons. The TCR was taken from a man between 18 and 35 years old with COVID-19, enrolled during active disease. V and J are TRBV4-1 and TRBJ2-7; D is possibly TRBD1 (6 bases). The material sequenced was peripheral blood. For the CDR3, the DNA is TGCGCCAGCAGTACAGGGATCTCCTACGAGCAGTACTTC. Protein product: CASSTGISYEQYF.